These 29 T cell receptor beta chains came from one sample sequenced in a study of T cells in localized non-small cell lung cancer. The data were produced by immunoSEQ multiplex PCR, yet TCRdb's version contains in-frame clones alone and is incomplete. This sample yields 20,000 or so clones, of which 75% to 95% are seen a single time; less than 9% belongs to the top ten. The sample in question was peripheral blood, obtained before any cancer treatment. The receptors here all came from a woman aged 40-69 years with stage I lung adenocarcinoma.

The CDR3 coding sequence is TGTGCCAGCCGGGCCCTTTGGACCTCTAGGATGGATACGCAGTATTTT. Protein: CASRALWTSRMDTQYF. The chain has TRBV27 and TRBJ2-3; D is unclear. This CDR3 has 16 residues. Per the germline V gene, CDR1 is MNHEY and CDR2 is SMNVEV (reference sequence). With 8 bases removed from V and 6 bases from J, the gap between germline ends came to 24 bases.

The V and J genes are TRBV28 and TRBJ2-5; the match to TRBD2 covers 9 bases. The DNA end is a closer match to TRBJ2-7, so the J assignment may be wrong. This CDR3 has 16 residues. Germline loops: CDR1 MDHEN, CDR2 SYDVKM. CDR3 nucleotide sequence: TGTGCCAGCCGACTATTTACTAGCGGGCAAACCTACGAGCAGTACTTC. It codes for CASRLFTSGQTYEQYF.

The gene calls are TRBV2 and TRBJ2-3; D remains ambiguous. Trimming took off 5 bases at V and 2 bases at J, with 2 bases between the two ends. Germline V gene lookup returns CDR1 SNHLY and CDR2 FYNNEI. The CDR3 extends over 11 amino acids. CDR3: CASSPTDTQYF. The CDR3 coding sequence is TGTGCCAGCAGTCCCACAGATACGCAGTATTTT.

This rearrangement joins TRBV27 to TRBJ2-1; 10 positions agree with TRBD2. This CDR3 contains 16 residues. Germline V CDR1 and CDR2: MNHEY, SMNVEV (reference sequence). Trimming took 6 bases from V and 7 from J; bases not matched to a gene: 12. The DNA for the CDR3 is TGTGCCAGCAGACCTCTTCTAGCGGGAGAAAGAAATGAGCAGTTCTTC. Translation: CASRPLLAGERNEQFF.

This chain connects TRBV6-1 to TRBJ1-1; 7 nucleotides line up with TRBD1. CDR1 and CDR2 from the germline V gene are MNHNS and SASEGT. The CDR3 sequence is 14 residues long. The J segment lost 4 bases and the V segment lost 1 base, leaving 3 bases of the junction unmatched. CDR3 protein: CASSEGQGGTEAFF. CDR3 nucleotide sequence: TGTGCCAGCAGTGAAGGGCAGGGGGGCACTGAAGCTTTCTTT.

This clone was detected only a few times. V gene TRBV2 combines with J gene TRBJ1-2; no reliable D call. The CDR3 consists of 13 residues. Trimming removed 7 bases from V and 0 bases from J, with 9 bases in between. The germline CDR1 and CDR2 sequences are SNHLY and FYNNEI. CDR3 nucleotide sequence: TGTGCCAGCAAGTCGGGCACTAACTATGGCTACACCTTC. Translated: CASKSGTNYGYTF.

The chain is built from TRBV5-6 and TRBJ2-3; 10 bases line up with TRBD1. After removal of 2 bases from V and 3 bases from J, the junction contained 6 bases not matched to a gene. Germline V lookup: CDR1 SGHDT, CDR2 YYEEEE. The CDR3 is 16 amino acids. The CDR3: CASSFDRGRGTDTQYF. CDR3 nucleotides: TGTGCCAGCAGCTTTGACAGGGGGCGAGGTACAGATACGCAGTATTTT.

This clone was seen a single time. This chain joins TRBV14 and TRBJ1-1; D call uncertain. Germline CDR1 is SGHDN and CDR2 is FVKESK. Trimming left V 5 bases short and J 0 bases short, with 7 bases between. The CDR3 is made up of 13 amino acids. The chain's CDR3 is CASSFGLNTEAFF. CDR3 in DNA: TGTGCCAGCAGCTTCGGCCTGAACACTGAAGCTTTCTTT.

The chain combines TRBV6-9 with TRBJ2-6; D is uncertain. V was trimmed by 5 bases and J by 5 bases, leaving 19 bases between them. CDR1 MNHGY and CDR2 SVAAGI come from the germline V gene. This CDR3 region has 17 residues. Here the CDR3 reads CASSVGLRQSRANVLTF. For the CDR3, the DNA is TGTGCCAGCAGTGTAGGGTTACGACAAAGTCGGGCCAACGTCCTGACTTTC.

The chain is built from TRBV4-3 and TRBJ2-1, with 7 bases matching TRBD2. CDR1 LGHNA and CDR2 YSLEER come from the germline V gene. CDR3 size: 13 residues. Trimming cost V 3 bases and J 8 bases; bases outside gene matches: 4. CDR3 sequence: CASSHKREYEQFF. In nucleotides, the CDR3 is TGCGCCAGCAGCCACAAGCGGGAATATGAGCAGTTCTTC.

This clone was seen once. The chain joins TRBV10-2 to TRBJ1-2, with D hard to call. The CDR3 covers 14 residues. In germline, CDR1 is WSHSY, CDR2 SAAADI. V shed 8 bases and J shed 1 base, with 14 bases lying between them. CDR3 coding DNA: TGCGCCAGCTCTCCCGGTGGCGGTAACTATGGCTACACCTTC. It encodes CASSPGGGNYGYTF.

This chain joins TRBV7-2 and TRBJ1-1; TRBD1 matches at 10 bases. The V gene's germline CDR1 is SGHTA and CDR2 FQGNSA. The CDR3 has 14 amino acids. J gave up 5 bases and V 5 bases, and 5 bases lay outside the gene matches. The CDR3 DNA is TGTGCCAGCAGCAGAGACAGGGGGCGGACTGAAGCTTTCTTT. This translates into CASSRDRGRTEAFF.

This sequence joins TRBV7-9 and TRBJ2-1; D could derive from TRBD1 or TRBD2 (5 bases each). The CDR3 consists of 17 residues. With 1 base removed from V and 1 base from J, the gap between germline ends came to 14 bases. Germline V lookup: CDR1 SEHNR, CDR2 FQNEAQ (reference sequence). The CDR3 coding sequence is TGTGCCAGCAGCTTAGGTGGGGGATCTACTTCCTACAATGAGCAGTTCTTC. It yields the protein CASSLGGGSTSYNEQFF.

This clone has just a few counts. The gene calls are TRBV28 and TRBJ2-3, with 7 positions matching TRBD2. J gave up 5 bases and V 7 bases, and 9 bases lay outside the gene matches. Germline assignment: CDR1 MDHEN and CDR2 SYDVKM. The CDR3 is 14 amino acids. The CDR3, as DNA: TGTGCCAGCACCCCGGGGCGGGAGTTAGATACGCAGTATTTT. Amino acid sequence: CASTPGRELDTQYF.

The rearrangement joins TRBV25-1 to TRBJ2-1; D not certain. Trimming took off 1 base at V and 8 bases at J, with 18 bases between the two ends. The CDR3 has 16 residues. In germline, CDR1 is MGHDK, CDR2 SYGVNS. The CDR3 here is CASSESGWGTEDEQFF. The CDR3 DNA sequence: TGTGCCAGCAGTGAATCGGGTTGGGGTACCGAGGATGAGCAGTTCTTC.

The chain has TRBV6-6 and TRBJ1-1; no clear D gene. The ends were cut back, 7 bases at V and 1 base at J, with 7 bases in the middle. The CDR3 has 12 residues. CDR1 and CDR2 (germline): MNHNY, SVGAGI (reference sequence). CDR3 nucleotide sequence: TGTGCCAGCACGCAGCCGAACACTGAAGCTTTCTTT. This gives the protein CASTQPNTEAFF.

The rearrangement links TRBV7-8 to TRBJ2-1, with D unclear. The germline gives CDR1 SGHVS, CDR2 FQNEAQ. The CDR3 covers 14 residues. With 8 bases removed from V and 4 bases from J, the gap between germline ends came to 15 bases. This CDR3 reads CASFGLLGYNEQFF. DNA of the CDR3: TGTGCCAGCTTCGGCCTTCTGGGGTACAATGAGCAGTTCTTC.

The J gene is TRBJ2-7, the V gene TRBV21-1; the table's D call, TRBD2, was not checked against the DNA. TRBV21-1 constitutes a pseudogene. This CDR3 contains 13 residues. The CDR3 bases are TGTGCCAGCAGCCGACACCAAGCGGGGGTACGGTACTTC. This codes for CASSRHQAGVRYF.

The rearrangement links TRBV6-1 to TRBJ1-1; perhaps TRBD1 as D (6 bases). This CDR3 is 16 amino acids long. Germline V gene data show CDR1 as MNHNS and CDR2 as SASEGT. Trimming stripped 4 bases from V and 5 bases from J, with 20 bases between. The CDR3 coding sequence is TGTGCCAGCAGTGGTTGGAGGGGGGCGCGGGGAACTGAAGCTTTCTTT. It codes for CASSGWRGARGTEAFF.

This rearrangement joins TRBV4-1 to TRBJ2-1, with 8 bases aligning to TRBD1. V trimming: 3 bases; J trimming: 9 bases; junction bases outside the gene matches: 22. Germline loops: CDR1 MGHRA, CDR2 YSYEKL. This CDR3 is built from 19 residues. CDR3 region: CASSHGWTGSTTLTLEQFF. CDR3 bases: TGCGCCAGCAGCCATGGATGGACAGGGAGCACCACTCTCACTCTTGAGCAGTTCTTC.

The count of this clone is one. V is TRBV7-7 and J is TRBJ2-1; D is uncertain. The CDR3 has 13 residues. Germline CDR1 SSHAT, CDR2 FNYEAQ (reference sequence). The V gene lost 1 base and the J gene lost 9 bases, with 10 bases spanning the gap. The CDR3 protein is CASSLDTGREQFF. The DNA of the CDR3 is TGTGCCAGCAGCTTAGATACCGGGCGTGAGCAGTTCTTC.

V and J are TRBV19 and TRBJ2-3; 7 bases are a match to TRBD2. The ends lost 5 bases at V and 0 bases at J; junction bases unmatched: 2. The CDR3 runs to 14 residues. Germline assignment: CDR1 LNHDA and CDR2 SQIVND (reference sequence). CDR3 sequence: CASSPSGSTDTQYF. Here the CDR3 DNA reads TGTGCCAGTAGTCCTAGCGGAAGCACAGATACGCAGTATTTT.

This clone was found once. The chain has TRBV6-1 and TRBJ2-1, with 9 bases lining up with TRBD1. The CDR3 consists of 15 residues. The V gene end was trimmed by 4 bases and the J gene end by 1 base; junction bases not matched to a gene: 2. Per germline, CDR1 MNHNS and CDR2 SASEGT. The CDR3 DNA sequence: TGTGCCAGCAGTGTAGGGACAGGGTCCTACAATGAGCAGTTCTTC. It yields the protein CASSVGTGSYNEQFF.

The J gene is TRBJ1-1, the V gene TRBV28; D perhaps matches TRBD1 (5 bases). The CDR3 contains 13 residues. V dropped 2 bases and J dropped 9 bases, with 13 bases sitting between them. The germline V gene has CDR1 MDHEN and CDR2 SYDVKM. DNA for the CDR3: TGTGCCAGCAGTTTAACCTCAGGGAGGAAAGCTTTCTTT. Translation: CASSLTSGRKAFF.

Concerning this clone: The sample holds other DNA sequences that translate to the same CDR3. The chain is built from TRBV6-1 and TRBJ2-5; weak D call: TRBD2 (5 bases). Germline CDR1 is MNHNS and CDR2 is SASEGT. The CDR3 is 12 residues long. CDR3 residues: CASSAIQETQYF. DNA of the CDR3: TGTGCGAGTAGCGCCATCCAAGAGACCCAGTACTTC.

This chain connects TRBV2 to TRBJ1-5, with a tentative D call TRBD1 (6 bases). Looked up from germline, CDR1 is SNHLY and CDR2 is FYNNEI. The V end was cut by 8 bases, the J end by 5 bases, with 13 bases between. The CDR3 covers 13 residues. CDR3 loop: CASSGEGDQPQHF. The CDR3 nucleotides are TGTGCCAGCTCGGGGGAGGGGGATCAGCCCCAGCATTTT.

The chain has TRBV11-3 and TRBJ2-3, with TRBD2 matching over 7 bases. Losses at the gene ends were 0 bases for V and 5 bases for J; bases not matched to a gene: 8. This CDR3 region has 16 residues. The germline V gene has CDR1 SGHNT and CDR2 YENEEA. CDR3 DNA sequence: TGTGCCAGCAGCTTAGATTTGGGTCTAGCGGAAGATACGCAGTATTTT. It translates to CASSLDLGLAEDTQYF.

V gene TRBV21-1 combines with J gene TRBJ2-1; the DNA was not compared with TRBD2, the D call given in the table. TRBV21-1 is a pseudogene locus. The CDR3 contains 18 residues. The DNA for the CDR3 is TGTGCCAGCAGCATAAACCCACTGGGCGGGAGGGTGAGCAATGAGCAGTTCTTC. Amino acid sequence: CASSINPLGGRVSNEQFF.

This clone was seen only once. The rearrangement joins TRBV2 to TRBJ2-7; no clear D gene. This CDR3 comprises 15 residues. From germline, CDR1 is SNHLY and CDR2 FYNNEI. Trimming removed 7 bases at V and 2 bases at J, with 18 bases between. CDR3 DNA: TGTGCCAGCATCCCCCGGCAGGATTACCCCTACGAGCAGTACTTC. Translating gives CASIPRQDYPYEQYF.